This T cell receptor beta chain emerged from a study of cytomegalovirus exposure and HLA in healthy donors. CDR1 and CDR2 (germline): SGHTA, FQGNSA. This CDR3 spans 16 amino acids. V dropped 5 bases and J dropped 0 bases, with 13 bases sitting between them. Vbeta (60) and Jbeta (13) primers were used in the PCR. Method: immunoSEQ multiplex PCR; TCRdb's copy keeps in-frame clones and lacks some. The sample contains 90,000 to 130,000 clones, roughly 68% of which appear only once. The receptor was isolated from a man in his thirties or forties in good health and CMV-seropositive. The sequenced sample consisted of PBMCs. This sequence joins TRBV7-2 and TRBJ2-2; possible D gene TRBD2, 5 bases. The CDR3 is CASSRSGGSNTGELFF. CDR3 sequence (DNA): TGTGCCAGCAGCCGTTCAGGAGGATCGAACACCGGGGAGCTGTTTTTT.